This record covers a single TCR beta chain. Its target is not known. TCRdb re-called the RT-PCR reads through MiXCR, storing one row per CDR3 protein. Of around 710,000 distinct CDR3 sequences listed, roughly 14% were seen once; the top ten hold 5.5% to 7%. The germline V and J ends were trimmed by 2 bases and 6 bases, with 7 bases remaining between them. This CDR3 comprises 13 residues. The data stem from a study of response to subunit inactivated influenza vaccine. Whole-study results and caveats: The authors put forward the suggestion that each seasonal influenza vaccination may bring in only a limited number of new T cells.

This clonotype was sampled from a man aged 45 to 65 who received an inactivated influenza vaccine. The input for sequencing was PBMCs from blood, taken 14 to 15 days before vaccination. The V and J genes are TRBV12-3 or TRBV12-4 and TRBJ2-2, with D maybe TRBD2 (6 bases). The CDR3 here is CASSLWDSGELFF. The CDR3 nucleotides are TGTGCCAGCAGTTTATGGGACTCCGGGGAGCTGTTTTTT.